The 26 T cell receptor beta chains presented below share a single source sample, sequenced in a study of low-dose radiotherapy and immunotherapy resistance in tumors. The time point is: after trial treatment. Treatment here: LDRT plus nivolumab, ipilimumab, low-dose cyclophosphamide and aspirin (RACIN trial). TRAV- and TRBV-specific primers primed first-strand cDNA, covering alpha and beta chains. With a constant-region primer and a V-primer adapter, TCRs were subjected to 20 to 25 PCR cycles of amplification. One entry per CDR3 protein results from TCRdb running MiXCR on the reads. Among about 100,000 distinct CDR3 sequences listed, less than 25% were seen once. Sequencing used PBMCs, obtained after low-dose radiotherapy plus immunotherapy. The receptors come from a male donor with prostate cancer.

Worth noting for this clonotype: Given a far larger clone just one base away, this is likely a sequencing read error. The chain employs TRBV5-5 and TRBJ2-7; D possibly uses TRBD1 or TRBD2 (6 bases each). This CDR3 spans 18 amino acids. V lost 3 bases to trimming and J lost 7 bases, with 29 bases between them. Germline CDR1 reads SGHKS; CDR2 reads YYEKEE (reference sequence). The CDR3, as DNA: TGTGCCAGCAGCTCCCTAAGCGGGTCGGGGGCGACGAGGAATGAGCAGTACTTC. Translated: CASSSLSGSGATRNEQYF.

This clonotype was seen a handful of times. This likely traces to a read error, being one base from a far larger clone. The chain employs TRBV6-6 and TRBJ2-1; D ambiguous. Germline CDR1 and CDR2: MNHNY and SVGAGI (reference sequence). The CDR3 consists of 13 residues. The CDR3 here is CASSYLSDNEQCF. DNA of the CDR3: TGTGCCAGCAGTTACCTTTCAGACAATGAGCAGTGCTTC.

This clonotype has more than one count but fewer than ten. This chain links TRBV6-6 with TRBJ1-1; 8 bases agree with TRBD1. The CDR3 contains 15 residues. Germline assignment: CDR1 MNHNY and CDR2 SVGAGI (reference sequence). With V trimmed by 6 bases and J by 1 base, 7 bases remained unmatched. CDR3 nucleotide sequence: TGTGCCAGCAGATTGGGGGGGACAGGGAACACTGAAGCTTTCTTT. This translates into CASRLGGTGNTEAFF.

V is TRBV5-1 and J is TRBJ2-3, with D perhaps being TRBD1 or TRBD2 (5 bases each). This CDR3 comprises 15 residues. CDR1 is SGHRS, CDR2 YFSETQ, per germline. V lost 4 bases to trimming and J lost 2 bases, with 14 bases between them. CDR3 coding DNA: TGCGCCAGCAGCCCCAGGGCCGGGATCACAGATACGCAGTATTTT. It encodes CASSPRAGITDTQYF.

This clonotype was observed at least ten times. The genes are TRBV7-3 and TRBJ2-5; 10 positions agree with TRBD2. Germline CDR1 and CDR2: SGHTA and FQGTGA. The CDR3 spans 16 residues. The ends lost 2 bases at V and 5 bases at J; junction bases unmatched: 8. The CDR3 DNA reads as TGTGCCAGCAGCTTAGGTCGTAGCGGGGGGTTGGAGACCCAGTACTTC. This encodes CASSLGRSGGLETQYF.

This clonotype was seen at least ten times. The gene calls are TRBV19 and TRBJ2-5, with D possibly being TRBD1 (5 bases). The CDR3 has 15 residues. In germline, CDR1 is LNHDA, CDR2 SQIVND (reference sequence). V was shortened by 4 bases and J by 5 bases, with 17 bases between the two germline ends. In DNA, the CDR3 is TGTGCCAGTAGTACACAAGGGGTTGGCCGGGAGACCCAGTACTTC. This gives the protein CASSTQGVGRETQYF.

This clonotype was picked up many times. The V gene is TRBV4-2, the J gene TRBJ2-7, with 9 bases matching TRBD2. The junction had 6 bases not matched to a gene; V was cut back by 1 base and J by 5 bases. Germline V gene data show CDR1 as LGHNA and CDR2 as YNFKEQ. This CDR3 is 15 amino acids long. CDR3 amino acids: CASSQVGGGADEQYF. Written as DNA, the CDR3 is TGTGCCAGCAGCCAAGTTGGCGGGGGGGCCGACGAGCAGTACTTC.

In its sample, this clonotype was seen many times. The chain has TRBV27 and TRBJ1-1, with 8 bases aligning to TRBD1. The CDR3 totals 14 residues. CDR1 is MNHEY and CDR2 is SMNVEV in the germline V gene (reference sequence). V gave up 6 bases and J gave up 3 bases; unmatched junction bases: 6. The CDR3 loop is CASRPRGRDTEAFF. The CDR3 bases are TGTGCCAGCAGGCCCAGGGGGCGGGACACTGAAGCTTTCTTT.

This clonotype was seen many times. The rearrangement uses TRBV5-4 and TRBJ2-6, with D possibly TRBD2 on 6 matching bases. The germline V gene encodes CDR1 SGHNT and CDR2 YYREEE (reference sequence). Trimming took off 5 bases at V and 0 bases at J, with 15 bases between the two ends. The CDR3 extends over 17 amino acids. CDR3 nucleotides: TGTGCCAGCAGTGGGGGGACCCCCTTCTCTGGGGCCAACGTCCTGACTTTC. It specifies CASSGGTPFSGANVLTF.

This clonotype was seen at least ten times. V gene TRBV6-6 combines with J gene TRBJ2-7; 7 nucleotides align to TRBD1. V lost 8 bases and J lost 2; bases outside the gene matches: 6. The CDR3 is 13 amino acids. The germline CDR1 and CDR2 sequences are MNHNY and SVGAGI (reference sequence). CDR3 amino acids: CASGNRGAYEQYF. The CDR3 region has the DNA TGTGCCAGCGGAAACAGGGGAGCCTACGAGCAGTACTTC.

This clonotype was detected only a few times. This likely came from a read error, as a far larger clone is one base away. This rearrangement joins TRBV11-3 to TRBJ2-5; TRBD2 might be the D (6 bases). Deletions cut 4 bases from V and 11 bases from J, with 20 bases between. This CDR3 spans 14 amino acids. Germline CDR1 and CDR2: SGHNT and YENEEA. The CDR3 is CASSSHGGSVEQYF. In DNA form, the CDR3 reads TGTGCCAGCAGCTCACACGGGGGAAGCGTTGAGCAGTACTTC.

The chain links TRBV5-1 to TRBJ2-7; TRBD2 is a possible D gene (6 bases). Germline CDR1 SGHRS, CDR2 YFSETQ. Trimming left V 0 bases short and J 2 bases short, with 12 bases between. The CDR3 has 15 residues. CDR3 protein: CASSLDGSRTYEQYF. In DNA, the CDR3 is TGCGCCAGCAGCTTGGACGGGAGTCGAACCTACGAGCAGTACTTC. Using reference TRBV5-1 and TRBJ2-7 for the parts outside the CDR3, the full variable domain is KAGVTQTPRYLIKTRGQQVTLSCSPISGHRSVSWYQQTPGQGLQFLFEYFSETQRNKGNFPGRFSGRQFSNSRSEMNVSTLELGDSALYLCASSLDGSRTYEQYFGPGTRLTVT.

Many counts were recorded for this clonotype. The CDR3 loop reads CASGLYRGRFTGELFF. CDR3 in DNA: TGTGCCAGTGGCCTTTACAGGGGGCGTTTCACCGGGGAGCTGTTTTTT. The chain combines TRBV19 with TRBJ2-2, with 9 bases aligning to TRBD1. This CDR3 has 16 amino acids. Unmatched junction bases numbered 11, after V lost 8 bases and J lost 4 bases. The V gene's germline CDR1 is LNHDA and CDR2 SQIVND (reference sequence).

This clonotype was counted ten times or more. V is TRBV15 and J is TRBJ2-3, with 8 nucleotides matching TRBD2. The CDR3 has 17 residues. CDR1 and CDR2 from the germline V gene are LNHNV and YYDKDF (reference sequence). Unmatched junction bases numbered 12, after V lost 5 bases and J lost 2 bases. The CDR3 reads CATSPLPRGGPTDTQYF. CDR3 sequence (DNA): TGTGCCACCAGCCCCCTACCTCGGGGGGGCCCCACAGATACGCAGTATTTT.

This clonotype has only a few counts. The chain joins TRBV20-1 to TRBJ1-5; D call uncertain. This CDR3 region has 15 residues. Trimming shortened V by 5 bases and J by 7 bases, and 21 bases separated the two germline ends. CDR1 and CDR2 (germline): DFQATT, SNEGSKA (reference sequence). CDR3 bases: TGCAGTGCTCGCAAAGAGGGAGAGAGTTGGCAGCCCCAGCATTTT. Amino acid sequence: CSARKEGESWQPQHF.

This clonotype was observed a handful of times. This chain links TRBV3-1 with TRBJ2-5; 9 bases are a match to TRBD2. The CDR3 has 16 amino acids. Germline trimming cut 4 bases from V and 2 bases from J; bases unmatched to any gene: 8. Germline V gives CDR1 LGHDT, CDR2 YNNKEL (reference sequence). CDR3 nucleotide sequence: TGTGCCAGCAGCCTTGGACTAGCGAGTGGGCAAGAGACCCAGTACTTC. The encoded protein is CASSLGLASGQETQYF.

This clonotype was found many times. The V gene is TRBV3-1, the J gene TRBJ2-7, with D perhaps given as TRBD1 or TRBD2 (5 bases each). The CDR3 has 16 residues. The germline CDR1 and CDR2 sequences are LGHDT and YNNKEL (reference sequence). Trimming stripped 1 base from V and 13 bases from J, with 26 bases between. DNA for the CDR3: TGTGCCAGCAGCCAAGTGTCCCCGGGACCGGCCGTCGTACGCTACTTC. Its translation: CASSQVSPGPAVVRYF.

This clonotype was seen many times. The chain uses TRBV10-3 and TRBJ2-5; D unresolved. The germline V gene has CDR1 ENHRY and CDR2 SYGVKD. CDR3 length equals 12 residues. Trimming left V 3 bases short and J 4 bases short, with 6 bases between. CDR3 sequence reads: CAISDIGETQYF. DNA of the CDR3: TGTGCCATCAGTGATATAGGAGAGACCCAGTACTTC.

This clonotype came up many times. The chain has TRBV13 and TRBJ2-3; D may be TRBD2 (6 bases). This CDR3 contains 15 residues. Trimming cost V 4 bases and J 1 base, with 12 bases left between them. Germline V lookup: CDR1 PRHDT, CDR2 FYEKMQ (reference sequence). The DNA for the CDR3 is TGTGCCAGCAGCTCCCGAACGGGGGGCACAGATACGCAGTATTTT. Translation: CASSSRTGGTDTQYF.

This clonotype occurred once. This chain links TRBV5-1 with TRBJ1-1; TRBD1 agrees at 7 bases. The CDR3 consists of 14 residues. The J segment lost 10 bases and the V segment lost 0 bases, leaving 9 bases of the junction unmatched. CDR1 SGHRS and CDR2 YFSETQ come from the germline V gene. CDR3 protein: CASSLGRQGYVAFF. The CDR3 nucleotides read TGCGCCAGCAGCTTGGGGCGACAGGGATATGTAGCTTTCTTT.

Comment on this clonotype: Because the CDR3's place on the DNA is in doubt, the DNA is left out and the CDR3 is given as listed by TCRdb. The genes are TRBV4-1 and TRBJ2-2; TRBD1, as called in the table, went unchecked against the DNA. The germline CDR1 and CDR2 sequences are MGHRA and YSYEKL. Including both end residues, the CDR3 is 22 amino acids long. This chain's CDR3 is CASSQDAQVEQYFGPGTGELFF.

This clonotype has at least ten counts. V gene TRBV2 combines with J gene TRBJ2-2, with 9 bases matching TRBD1. V shed 6 bases and J 4 bases; nucleotides not matched to a gene: 9. The CDR3 covers 16 residues. Germline-derived CDR1 and CDR2 are SNHLY and FYNNEI. The CDR3 spells CASSENRGQVTGELFF. In DNA, the CDR3 is TGTGCCAGCAGCGAGAACAGGGGGCAGGTCACCGGGGAGCTGTTTTTT. Together with reference TRBV2 and TRBJ2-2, the CDR3 gives the full variable domain: EPEVTQTPSHQVTQMGQEVILRCVPISNHLYFYWYRQILGQKVEFLVSFYNNEISEKSEIFDDQFSVERPDGSNFTLKIRSTKLEDSAMYFCASSENRGQVTGELFFGEGSRLTVL.

This clonotype has a count of ten or more. This chain uses TRBV25-1 with TRBJ2-2; TRBD1 or TRBD2 may be the D gene (6 bases each). Germline CDR1 and CDR2: MGHDK and SYGVNS. The CDR3 extends over 18 amino acids. Trimming left V 2 bases short and J 1 base short, with 17 bases between. In nucleotides, the CDR3 is TGTGCCAGCAGTGAAACCTCCCCGGGGGCGCAGAACACCGGGGAGCTGTTTTTT. Protein: CASSETSPGAQNTGELFF. The complete variable domain, with remaining parts taken from reference TRBV25-1 and TRBJ2-2, reads EADIYQTPRYLVIGTGKKITLECSQTMGHDKMYWYQQDPGMELHLIHYSYGVNSTEKGDLSSESTVSRIRTEHFPLTLESARPSHTSQYLCASSETSPGAQNTGELFFGEGSRLTVL.

Points on this clonotype: It may be a read error: a sequence one base away is much more abundant. The V gene is TRBV28, the J gene TRBJ1-2, with D perhaps TRBD1 (6 bases). Germline V gene data show CDR1 as MDHEN and CDR2 as SYDVKM. The CDR3 is made up of 11 amino acids. The CDR3 bases are TGTGACAGTAGGGACACAGGGAGCTACACCTTC. Translated, it gives CDSRDTGSYTF.

This clonotype appeared many times. The V call is TRBV5-5, the J call TRBJ1-4, with TRBD1 matching 9 bases. After removal of 0 bases from V and 7 bases from J, the junction contained 10 bases not matched to a gene. This CDR3 spans 17 amino acids. CDR1 and CDR2 (germline): SGHKS, YYEKEE (reference sequence). As DNA, the CDR3 is TGTGCCAGCAGCTTGGGGATACAGGGGGCCCCGGGTGAAAAACTGTTTTTT. Protein product: CASSLGIQGAPGEKLFF.

At least ten counts were recorded for this clonotype. The chain couples TRBV3-1 to TRBJ2-3, with D perhaps TRBD1 (6 bases). Germline V CDR1 and CDR2: LGHDT, YNNKEL (reference sequence). This CDR3 contains 16 residues. V lost 1 base and J 0 bases, leaving 11 bases between the germline ends. The CDR3 region is CASSQGPRGSTDTQYF. CDR3 sequence (DNA): TGTGCCAGCAGCCAAGGGCCGAGGGGGAGCACAGATACGCAGTATTTT.